Below are 21 T cell receptor beta chains sequenced from a single sample in a study of tumor-infiltrating lymphocytes in primary liver carcinoma. RNA isolated from unsorted whole blood supplied the blood RNA, with germline DNA also extracted. Production of TCR beta cDNA used about 500 ng total RNA together with a constant-region primer. Slightly modified ARM-PCR, run as three nested multiplex PCR rounds, produced the TCR beta libraries. Both of the initial two PCR rounds ran for roughly 10 cycles and employed TRBV1-TRBV30 forward primers alongside a C-beta reverse primer. TCRdb re-called the multiplex PCR reads through MiXCR, storing one row per CDR3 protein. This table holds fewer than 400,000 distinct CDR3 sequences, approximately 58% found once. The sample was peripheral blood. These TCRs come from a woman in her 30s with primary liver carcinoma and hepatitis B virus infection.

Concerning this clonotype: A much larger clonotype is one base distant, so this may be a read error. The chain employs TRBV12-3 or TRBV12-4 and TRBJ2-1, with 7 nucleotides matching TRBD2. The junction had 7 bases not matched to a gene; V was cut back by 11 bases and J by 6 bases. The CDR3 contains 12 residues. The CDR3 loop reads CAAREEGNEQFF. In DNA form, the CDR3 reads TGTGCCGCTCGGGAGGAGGGCAATGAGCAGTTCTTC.

The gene calls are TRBV20-1 and TRBJ2-5; 10 bases align to TRBD2. The germline V gene encodes CDR1 DFQATT and CDR2 SNEGSKA (reference sequence). The CDR3 is 17 amino acids. J gave up 8 bases and V 2 bases, and 17 bases lay outside the gene matches. The CDR3 DNA is TGCAGTGCTAGAATCAGTGAAGCGGGAGGGTTCGCGGAAACCCAGTACTTC. Its translation: CSARISEAGGFAETQYF.

The chain couples TRBV11-1 to TRBJ2-5, with TRBD1 matching 8 bases. The germline V gene has CDR1 SGHAT and CDR2 FQDESV (reference sequence). J gave up 7 bases and V 5 bases, and 18 bases lay outside the gene matches. The CDR3 sequence is 17 residues long. This chain's CDR3 is CASSPMRLPGGVGTQYF. Here the CDR3 DNA reads TGTGCCAGCAGCCCGATGCGGTTACCAGGGGGCGTTGGGACCCAGTACTTC. The full variable domain, completed using reference TRBV11-1 and TRBJ2-5, is EAEVAQSPRYKITEKSQAVAFWCDPISGHATLYWYRQILGQGPELLVQFQDESVVDDSQLPKDRFSAERLKGVDSTLKIQPAELGDSAMYLCASSPMRLPGGVGTQYFGPGTRLLVL.

This clonotype occurred many times. The J gene is TRBJ1-5, the V gene TRBV12-3 or TRBV12-4, with D maybe TRBD1 (6 bases). Trimming cost V 3 bases and J 11 bases, with 11 bases left between them. The CDR3 is 12 residues long. The CDR3 DNA reads TGTGCCAGCAGTTTCGAACAGGGAACCCAGCATTTT. Protein sequence: CASSFEQGTQHF.

On this clonotype: A read error is possible here, since a much larger clone lies one base away. DNA for the CDR3: TGTGCCAGCAGCTGGGACATGGGCCCTGCGAACACCGGGGAGCTGTTTTTT. This encodes CASSWDMGPANTGELFF. The chain combines TRBV5-4 with TRBJ2-2; the D gene is possibly TRBD1 (6 bases). This CDR3 is 17 amino acids long. With 3 bases removed from V and 0 bases from J, the gap between germline ends came to 15 bases. CDR1 SGHNT and CDR2 YYREEE come from the germline V gene (reference sequence).

About this clonotype itself: Germline and junction disagree at one end, which may indicate a read error. The chain has TRBV11-2 and TRBJ2-7, with unresolved D. The CDR3 covers 15 residues. Germline V CDR1 and CDR2: SGHAT, FQNNGV. The CDR3 coding sequence is TGTGCCAGCAGCCGGTCGTTGGGCAGTCCCTACGAGCAGTATTTC. Amino acids: CASSRSLGSPYEQYF.

This clonotype appeared a few times. The chain links TRBV10-3 to TRBJ2-7, with D unclear. Germline values: CDR1 ENHRY, CDR2 SYGVKD. This CDR3 has 13 residues. Trimming pared 9 bases from V and 3 bases from J, leaving 15 bases between. The CDR3 spells CAIGPVTNYEQYF. CDR3 DNA sequence: TGTGCCATAGGACCGGTGACCAACTACGAGCAGTACTTC.

On this clonotype itself: A much larger clone sits a single nucleotide away, making a read error possible. The rearrangement uses TRBV29-1 and TRBJ1-2; a weak D match, TRBD1 (6 bases). Germline lookup yields CDR1 SQVTM and CDR2 ANQGSEA. V lost 8 bases and J lost 10, with 23 bases in between. The CDR3 covers 13 residues. CDR3: CSSTHGAGDDYTF. CDR3 bases: TGCAGCTCTACTCATGGCGCAGGGGACGACTACACCTTC.

Turning to this clonotype: A much more abundant neighbour one base away suggests this may be a read error. This chain connects TRBV29-1 to TRBJ1-3; D remains unclear. Germline V gene sequence: CDR1 SQVTM, CDR2 ANQGSEA. CDR3 length equals 13 residues. The CDR3 loop reads CGVGEVSGNTIYF. The CDR3 DNA reads TGCGGCGTTGGGGAAGTTTCCGGAAACACCATATATTTT.

This clonotype turned up a few times. A much larger clone lies a single base off, so this may be a read error. V is TRBV29-1 and J is TRBJ2-6; TRBD1 is a possible D gene (6 bases). This CDR3 contains 14 residues. V gave up 4 bases and J gave up 2 bases, with 9 bases separating them. The germline gives CDR1 SQVTM, CDR2 ANQGSEA. Here the CDR3 DNA reads TGCAGCGTTGTTACAGGGACTGGGGCCAACGTCCTGACTTTC. This translates into CSVVTGTGANVLTF.

On this clonotype itself: A read error may produce the germline difference seen at one junction end. The gene calls are TRBV6-2 or TRBV6-3 and TRBJ2-7; D may correspond to TRBD1 or TRBD2 (5 bases each). The CDR3 sequence is 11 residues long. CDR1 MNHEY and CDR2 SVGEGT come from the germline V gene. CDR3 residues: CANSLGVWKYF. In nucleotides, the CDR3 is TGTGCCAACAGTTTGGGGGTATGGAAGTACTTC.

The chain couples TRBV4-1 to TRBJ2-5; 7 nucleotides line up with TRBD2. With V trimmed by 5 bases and J by 5 bases, 11 bases remained unmatched. CDR3 length: 15 residues. The germline CDR1 and CDR2 sequences are MGHRA and YSYEKL. The CDR3: CASSGAGPGTETQYF. CDR3 DNA: TGCGCCAGCAGCGGAGCGGGACCCGGTACGGAGACCCAGTACTTC.

Comments on this clonotype: Its ends do not fully match the called genes, so a read error is possible. The V gene is TRBV11-2, the J gene TRBJ2-1; D is perhaps TRBD1 (7 bases). CDR1 and CDR2 from the germline V gene are SGHAT and FQNNGV. The CDR3 consists of 15 residues. CDR3 sequence: CASSLGRRGVSEQFF. The CDR3 DNA is TGTGCAAGCAGCTTAGGTCGCAGGGGGGTCAGTGAGCAGTTCTTC.

This clonotype was seen only a few times. Since a much larger clone is just one base distant, this may be a read error. The conserved phenylalanine or tryptophan is not found at the CDR3 terminus, so this likely reflects a read error. The J gene is TRBJ1-2, the V gene TRBV29-1; 9 bases fit TRBD1. V lost 6 bases, J lost 4 bases, and 6 bases stayed unmatched. From germline, CDR1 is SQVTM and CDR2 ANQGSEA. The CDR3 totals 13 residues. CDR3 protein: CSVGTGGAYGYTL. The CDR3 DNA reads as TGCAGCGTCGGAACAGGGGGCGCCTATGGCTACACCCTC.

Ten or more counts support this clonotype. This chain links TRBV11-2 with TRBJ2-5; 8 bases agree with TRBD2. The length of the CDR3 is 14 residues. Losses at the gene ends were 4 bases for V and 4 bases for J; bases not matched to a gene: 5. Germline V gives CDR1 SGHAT, CDR2 FQNNGV. The CDR3 coding sequence is TGTGCCAGCAGCTCGGGACTAGGGATAGAGACCCAGTACTTC. It codes for CASSSGLGIETQYF. The full variable domain, in which reference TRBV11-2 and TRBJ2-5 provide the parts outside the CDR3, is EAGVAQSPRYKIIEKRQSVAFWCNPISGHATLYWYQQILGQGPKLLIQFQNNGVVDDSQLPKDRFSAERLKGVDSTLKIQPAKLEDSAVYLCASSSGLGIETQYFGPGTRLLVL.

Concerning this clonotype: A much larger clone is a single base away; this may be a read error. Since the CDR3 does not end with the conserved phenylalanine or tryptophan, this likely comes from a read error. The V call is TRBV10-2, the J call TRBJ2-6; no clear D gene. From germline, CDR1 is WSHSY and CDR2 SAAADI. Trimming left V 6 bases short and J 0 bases short, with 15 bases between. The CDR3 has 17 amino acids. The CDR3: CASRDPGPLSGANVLTI. CDR3 sequence (DNA): TGCGCCAGCAGGGACCCCGGGCCCCTCTCTGGGGCCAACGTCCTGACTATC.

The chain combines TRBV6-5 with TRBJ2-7; the D is unclear. CDR1 is MNHEY, CDR2 SVGAGI, per germline. This CDR3 is 22 amino acids long. The V end lost 2 bases, the J end lost 3 bases, and 35 bases lay between the germline ends. CDR3 sequence (DNA): TGTGCCAGCAGTTACGTAGGTCCCCGAGAGTCACCACAAATAAAACCGAACTACGAGCAGTACTTC. It yields the protein CASSYVGPRESPQIKPNYEQYF.

In regard to this clonotype: This may stem from a read error, because a much larger clone lies one nucleotide away. V gene TRBV12-3 or TRBV12-4 combines with J gene TRBJ1-1; 7 bases fit TRBD1. The CDR3 contains 13 residues. V was pared by 7 bases and J by 7 bases, with 9 bases of the junction left unmatched. CDR3 bases: TGTGCCAGCAACCGTGGACAGGTCATTGAAGCTTTCTTT. It encodes CASNRGQVIEAFF.

The rearrangement joins TRBV7-9 to TRBJ1-6; TRBD1 might be the D (5 bases). The V and J ends lost 7 bases and 8 bases respectively, with 12 bases between them. This CDR3 is 13 amino acids long. Per the germline V gene, CDR1 is SEHNR and CDR2 is FQNEAQ (reference sequence). CDR3 in amino acids: CASMARADSPLHF. CDR3 DNA sequence: TGTGCCAGCATGGCCAGGGCGGATTCACCCCTCCACTTT.

The genes are TRBV24-1 and TRBJ2-1; 9 bases line up with TRBD1. Per the germline V gene, CDR1 is KGHDR and CDR2 is SFDVKD. The trim removed 8 bases at V and 7 bases at J, leaving 8 bases unmatched. The CDR3 totals 14 residues. The CDR3 nucleotides are TGTGCCACCAATCCGGGACAGGGATCTAATGAGCAGTTCTTC. Translating gives CATNPGQGSNEQFF.

This clonotype was detected a few times. The rearrangement joins TRBV5-6 to TRBJ2-2; D is undetermined. Trimming cost V 4 bases and J 2 bases, with 12 bases left between them. The germline V gene encodes CDR1 SGHDT and CDR2 YYEEEE. This CDR3 is 15 amino acids long. The CDR3 loop is CASSHKGSNTGELFF. Here the CDR3 DNA reads TGTGCCAGCAGCCACAAGGGCTCCAACACCGGGGAGCTGTTTTTT.